This T cell receptor (beta chain) was documented in a study of blood T cell repertoires in COVID-19. Study-level information: T cells, B-cell-depleted T cells, or PBMCs provided the cDNA or gDNA that served as material.

The CDR3 has 11 amino acids. V shed 3 bases and J shed 5 bases, with 4 bases lying between them. Authors' processing steps: Reference gene primer amplification gave nucleated cell count estimates. Profiled with immunoSEQ multiplex PCR; TCRdb holds only in-frame clones, not every one. V, J and clone size reflect that table, while D and trimming were determined from the DNA. The sample contains about 270,000 clones, approximately 82% of which appear only once. About this clone: This sample also contains other DNA sequences that code for the same CDR3.

The genes are TRBV12-3 or TRBV12-4 and TRBJ2-5; D is unclear. Sequencing was carried out using peripheral blood. This receptor was taken from a woman aged 18-30 years with acute or convalescent COVID-19. Here the CDR3 DNA reads TGTGCCAGCAGTTTCAGGGAGACCCAGTACTTC. It translates to CASSFRETQYF.